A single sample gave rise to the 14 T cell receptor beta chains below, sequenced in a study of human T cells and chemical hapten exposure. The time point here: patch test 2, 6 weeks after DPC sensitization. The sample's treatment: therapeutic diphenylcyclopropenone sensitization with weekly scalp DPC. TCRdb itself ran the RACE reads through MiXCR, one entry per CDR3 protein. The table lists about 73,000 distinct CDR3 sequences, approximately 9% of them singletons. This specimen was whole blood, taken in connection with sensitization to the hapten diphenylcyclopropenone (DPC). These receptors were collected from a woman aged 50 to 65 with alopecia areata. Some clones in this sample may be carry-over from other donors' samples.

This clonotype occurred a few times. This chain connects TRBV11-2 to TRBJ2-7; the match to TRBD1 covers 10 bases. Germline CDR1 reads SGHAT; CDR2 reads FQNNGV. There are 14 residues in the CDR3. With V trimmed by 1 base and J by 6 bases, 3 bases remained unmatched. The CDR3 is CASSLGDRGIEQYF. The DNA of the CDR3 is TGTGCCAGCAGCTTAGGGGACAGGGGTATCGAGCAGTACTTC.

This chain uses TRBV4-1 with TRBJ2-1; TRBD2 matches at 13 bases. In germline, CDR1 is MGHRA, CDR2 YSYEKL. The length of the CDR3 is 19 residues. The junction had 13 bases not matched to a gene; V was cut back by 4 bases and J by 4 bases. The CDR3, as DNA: TGCGCCAGCAGCCCAAGGATTCCTACTAGCGGGGGGGTTTACAATGAGCAGTTCTTC. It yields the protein CASSPRIPTSGGVYNEQFF.

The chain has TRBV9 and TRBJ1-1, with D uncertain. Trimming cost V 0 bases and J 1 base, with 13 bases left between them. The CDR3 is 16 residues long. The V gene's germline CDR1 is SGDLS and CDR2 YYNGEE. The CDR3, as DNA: TGTGCCAGCAGCGTAGCTCCGGGCGGATCGAACACTGAAGCTTTCTTT. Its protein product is CASSVAPGGSNTEAFF.

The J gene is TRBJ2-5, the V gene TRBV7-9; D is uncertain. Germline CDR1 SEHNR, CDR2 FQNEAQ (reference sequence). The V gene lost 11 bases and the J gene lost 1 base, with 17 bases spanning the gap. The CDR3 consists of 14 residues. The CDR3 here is CAGMGGRPQETQYF. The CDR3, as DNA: TGTGCCGGAATGGGCGGACGGCCCCAAGAGACCCAGTACTTC.

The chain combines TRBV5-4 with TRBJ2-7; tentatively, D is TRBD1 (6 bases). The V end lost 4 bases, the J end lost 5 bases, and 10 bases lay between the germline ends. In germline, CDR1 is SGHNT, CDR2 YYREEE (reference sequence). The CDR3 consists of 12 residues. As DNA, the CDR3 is TGTGCCAGCAGCCCCACAGGGAACGAGCAGTACTTC. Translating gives CASSPTGNEQYF.

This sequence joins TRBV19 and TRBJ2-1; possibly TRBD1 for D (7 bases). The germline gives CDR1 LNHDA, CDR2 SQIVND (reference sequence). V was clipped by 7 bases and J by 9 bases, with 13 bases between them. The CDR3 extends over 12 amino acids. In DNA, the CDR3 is TGTGCCAGTAATCAGGGGGGCGGTGAGCAGTTCTTC. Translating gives CASNQGGGEQFF.

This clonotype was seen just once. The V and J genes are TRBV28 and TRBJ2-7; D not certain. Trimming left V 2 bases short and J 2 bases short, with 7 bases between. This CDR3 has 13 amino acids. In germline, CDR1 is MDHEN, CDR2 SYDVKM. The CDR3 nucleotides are TGTGCCAGCAGTTTACTCGCAACCTACGAGCAGTACTTC. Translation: CASSLLATYEQYF.

CDR3 in amino acids: CASSQDQGSAYGYTF. CDR3 coding DNA: TGCGCCAGCAGCCAAGATCAGGGATCCGCCTATGGCTACACCTTC. The V and J genes are TRBV4-1 and TRBJ1-2; possibly TRBD1 for D (5 bases). Germline V gives CDR1 MGHRA, CDR2 YSYEKL. V was trimmed by 0 bases and J by 4 bases, leaving 12 bases between them. The CDR3 consists of 15 residues.

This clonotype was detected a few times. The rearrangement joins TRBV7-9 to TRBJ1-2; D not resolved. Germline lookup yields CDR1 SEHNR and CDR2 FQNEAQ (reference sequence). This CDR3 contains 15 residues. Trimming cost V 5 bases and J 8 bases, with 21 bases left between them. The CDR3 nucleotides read TGTGCCAGCAGCCAATCCGGAGGGAACGGGATCGGCTACACCTTC. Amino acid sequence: CASSQSGGNGIGYTF.

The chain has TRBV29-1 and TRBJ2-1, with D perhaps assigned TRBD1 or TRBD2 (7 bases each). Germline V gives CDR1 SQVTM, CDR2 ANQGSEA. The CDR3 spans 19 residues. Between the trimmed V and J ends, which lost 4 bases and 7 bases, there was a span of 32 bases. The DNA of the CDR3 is TGCAGCGTTGTCTGGAGACAGGGAATGGCGGGAGCCGGGTGGAATGAGCAGTTCTTC. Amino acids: CSVVWRQGMAGAGWNEQFF.

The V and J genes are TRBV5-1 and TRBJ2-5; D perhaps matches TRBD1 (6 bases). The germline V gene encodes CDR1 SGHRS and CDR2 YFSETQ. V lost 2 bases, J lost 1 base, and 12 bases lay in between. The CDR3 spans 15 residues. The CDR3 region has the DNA TGCGCCAGCAGCTTACAGGGTTGGGCCCAAGAGACCCAGTACTTC. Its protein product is CASSLQGWAQETQYF.

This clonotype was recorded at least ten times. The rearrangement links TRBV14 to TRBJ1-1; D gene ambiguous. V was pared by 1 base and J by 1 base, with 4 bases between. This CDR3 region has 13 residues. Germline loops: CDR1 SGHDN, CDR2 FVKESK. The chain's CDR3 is CASSQGRNTEAFF. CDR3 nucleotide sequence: TGTGCCAGCAGCCAAGGCAGGAACACTGAAGCTTTCTTT.

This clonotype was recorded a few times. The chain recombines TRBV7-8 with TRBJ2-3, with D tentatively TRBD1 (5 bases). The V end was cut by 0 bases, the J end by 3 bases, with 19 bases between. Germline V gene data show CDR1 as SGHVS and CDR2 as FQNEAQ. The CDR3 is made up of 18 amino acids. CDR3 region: CASSLALTGSVITDTQYF. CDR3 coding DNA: TGTGCCAGCAGCTTAGCGCTAACAGGCAGTGTGATAACAGATACGCAGTATTTT. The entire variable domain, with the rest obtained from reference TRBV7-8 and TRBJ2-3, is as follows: GAGVSQSPRYKVAKRGQDVALRCDPISGHVSLFWYQQALGQGPEFLTYFQNEAQLDKSGLPSDRFFAERPEGSVSTLKIQRTQQEDSAVYLCASSLALTGSVITDTQYFGPGTRLTVL.

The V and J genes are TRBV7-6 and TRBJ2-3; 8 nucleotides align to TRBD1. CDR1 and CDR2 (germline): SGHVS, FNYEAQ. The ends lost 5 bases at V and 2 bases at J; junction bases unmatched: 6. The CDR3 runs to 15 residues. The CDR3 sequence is CASSLGTGLTDTQYF. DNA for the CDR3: TGTGCCAGCAGCCTTGGGACAGGACTCACAGATACGCAGTATTTT.